This TCR beta chain was sequenced in a study of blood T cell repertoires in COVID-19. Looking at the study overall: There were acute and convalescent COVID-19 samples, and they came from the United States, Italy and Spain. Sources were T cells, B-cell-depleted T cells, or PBMCs; the material itself was cDNA or gDNA.

In terms of age and location, participants ranged from about 18 to 89 years and lived in about two dozen US areas. This CDR3 comprises 16 residues. Germline loops: CDR1 SGDLS, CDR2 YYNGEE. V was clipped by 5 bases and J by 2 bases; unmatched bases: 6. The repertoire was sequenced with immunoSEQ multiplex PCR; TCRdb's copy has only in-frame clones and lacks some. The profile shows approximately 260,000 clones, about 87% of them singletons. The receptor comes from a middle-aged woman with acute COVID-19. J is TRBJ2-6 and V is TRBV9; 8 bases align to TRBD1. The sequenced sample was PBMCs or T cells enriched from blood (not recorded which). CDR3 amino acids: CASSFRGQPGANVLTF. The CDR3 DNA reads TGTGCCAGCAGTTTCAGGGGGCAACCTGGGGCCAACGTCCTGACTTTC.